This is a list of T cell receptor beta chains from one sample in a study of T cell responses to AZD1222 COVID-19 vaccine. The data were produced by immunoSEQ multiplex PCR, yet TCRdb's version contains in-frame clones alone and is incomplete. The data contain about 110,000 clones, under 90% of them seen just once; the ten biggest clones take up about 7.8%. Sequencing was performed on peripheral blood, taken on day 0 of AZD1222 vaccination. The receptors come from an adult in good health. Both conserved end residues are trimmed from each CDR3. D genes are given only for firm matches. Size tells how often a clone was seen (once, few, many) or the class of an expanded clone, and some rows leave it out.

V gene	clone size	D gene	CDR3 protein
TRBV18	once	-	ASSATASPPYGYT
TRBV9	-	TRBD1	ASSPIQGAGDNEQF
TRBV24-1	-	-	ATSGSSWGYT
TRBV4-3	-	-	ASSHTRGREQY
TRBV9	few	-	ASSVAWGLNTGELF
TRBV10-1	-	TRBD2	ASSELAATDTQY
TRBV2	once	-	ASSEGDGYT
TRBV7-7	-	TRBD1	ASSLGTGPYEQY
TRBV28	-	-	ASSLSGGSGANVLT
TRBV29-1	-	TRBD2	SVDEREGTYTQY
TRBV7-2	few	-	ASSLGQGRGYT
TRBV6-5	-	-	ASSFDRTYEQY
TRBV6-2/TRBV6-3	-	TRBD1	ASSSGQAYGYT
TRBV10-3	-	TRBD2	AISGLAGVGEQF
TRBV6-5	-	-	ASSYGGGKAYEQY
TRBV6-6	-	TRBD1	ASSRTGGAYEQY
TRBV21-1	-	-	ASSHPSTRYEQY
TRBV20-1	-	-	SARQYGYT
TRBV7-9	-	-	ASSLLTGQNTEAF
TRBV18	-	-	ASSPTTISAKNIQY
TRBV27	-	-	ASSFGTQPNTGELF
TRBV19	-	TRBD1	ASSKTRGQSNQPQH
TRBV9	-	-	ASSLTGTGANVLT
TRBV30	-	-	AWMGINQPQH
TRBV28	-	TRBD1	ASRTGARTEAF
TRBV12-3/TRBV12-4	-	-	ASSLGEEDTQY
TRBV19	-	-	ASSIGMSYEQY
TRBV18	-	-	ASSPRDGNNSPLH
TRBV6-5	-	-	ASGLGEQF
TRBV28	-	TRBD1	ASRATGSGNTIY
TRBV4-2	-	-	ASSQDGARGGTEAF
TRBV5-1	-	-	ASRDYGGRNNEQF
TRBV7-2	-	-	ASSRDGYT
TRBV11-3	-	TRBD2	ASSLESSGTRTGELF
TRBV3-1/TRBV3-2	-	-	ASSQDPNYGYT
TRBV28	-	-	ASSSTGSSTDTQY
TRBV7-9	-	TRBD1	ASSFAGGGPNEKLF
TRBV5-6	-	-	ASSFRRGRVYNEQF
TRBV7-8	-	-	ASSLPLRGTEAF
TRBV28	-	TRBD1	ASHRTGANEKLF
TRBV5-1	-	-	ASSLDQGGYNEQF
TRBV18	-	-	ASSPRRGDTGELF